The present entry profiles one TCR beta chain with its context. Its antigen is not yet known. No per-base quality is available; no much larger clone lies one base away. The data stem from a study of T cells in localized non-small cell lung cancer (dated by TCRdb to the early 2020s). About the study as a whole: The study examined T cell repertoires in a few hundred patients with early-stage NSCLC and compared tumors with uninvolved tumor-adjacent lungs. NSCLC patients had a mean age of around 61 years, and about 140 were male and 85 to 110 female. The cohort was made up of about 240 treatment-naive NSCLC patients whose localized lung tumors had been resected.

The immunoSEQ Assay was used to sequence TCR beta CDR3 regions from DNA. The study's own analysis went as follows. T cell density was computed as TCR beta template counts normalized to usable DNA estimated by amplifying housekeeping genes. Richness was estimated using the preseqR package, with extrapolation to 400,000 templates for PBMC samples and to 120,000 templates for tissue samples. Clonality was defined by subtracting Pielou's evenness from one. Tissue-enriched TCRs were identified by differential abundance testing using productive amino-acid clonotypes, minimum total count 5 and alpha 0.1. The Jaccard Index and the Morisita Overlap Index were used to measure how much the repertoires overlapped between compartments. GLIPH grouped TCR beta CDR3s together with public tetramer-defined viral CDR3s, and a viral motif had to include at least three viral sequences and also show V-gene enrichment. Sourced from immuneACCESS, this table was stored by TCRdb with only in-frame sequences that have V and J called. A share of the clones is absent; for the studies checked, an unresolved V gene accounts for under half, and the remainder has no known explanation. That table is the source of V, J and clone size, and D and trimming were worked out from the DNA. The sample contains some 30,000 clones, 91% of them found a single time. The ten largest clones take up approximately 5.4% of the sample.

Including cysteine and phenylalanine, the CDR3 has 17 amino acids. The kept DNA is CDR3 alone, 51 bases in frame from the first base. At the junction V is shortened by 8 bases and J by 6 bases; bases outside the gene matches: 9. Per the germline V gene, MRHNA is the CDR1 and SNTAGT is the CDR2. At diagnosis, peripheral blood, uninvolved tumor-adjacent lung and tumor were collected and were preserved as a mix of fresh-frozen and FFPE material. Blood samples were analyzed as peripheral blood mononuclear cells for TCR repertoire profiling. Summary of the overall study and its limitations: Uninvolved tumor-adjacent lung showed the highest T cell clonality, higher than tumor, which suggests more focused antigenic responses in the uninvolved tumor-adjacent lung. Because multi-region sequencing of the tumors was not done, intratumor heterogeneity could not be ruled out. Higher blood T cell density associated with longer overall survival, while higher adjacent-lung clonality associated with shorter survival. Of the top 100 tumor clones, a median of approximately 60 were detected in paired uninvolved adjacent lung; about 28 were also among that lung's top 100. Because the study design was exploratory, TCR variables were selected using unadjusted p-values without false-discovery rate correction.

The rearrangement joined TRBV6-4 to TRBJ2-2, and 16 junction bases match TRBD2. The source was PBMCs, collected before any cancer treatment. This TCR derives from a man aged 40 to 75 with stage II lung adenocarcinoma. The base sequence is TGTGCCAGCGGAGGGGGGGGACTAGCGGGAGGGTCCGGGGAGCTGTTTTTT. Its product reads: CASGGGGLAGGSGELFF.